The T cell receptor beta chain under discussion was sequenced for a study of cytomegalovirus exposure and HLA in healthy donors. Use of 60 Vbeta and 13 Jbeta primers characterized the PCR. Data came from immunoSEQ multiplex PCR; TCRdb stores just in-frame clones and leaves some out. The sample records roughly 260,000 clones, 80% to 90% being singletons. The J segment lost 9 bases and the V segment lost 0 bases, leaving 6 bases of the junction unmatched. The CDR3 is 13 residues long. The germline V gene encodes CDR1 SGHTS and CDR2 YDEGEE. The sequenced sample consisted of PBMCs. This TCR was sampled from a woman aged 40 to 50 in good health and CMV-seropositive. V usage is TRBV5-8 and J usage is TRBJ2-7; 7 bases fit TRBD1. CDR3 amino acids: CASSLGQGKRQYF. The CDR3 nucleotides are TGTGCCAGCAGCTTGGGACAGGGAAAACGGCAGTACTTC.